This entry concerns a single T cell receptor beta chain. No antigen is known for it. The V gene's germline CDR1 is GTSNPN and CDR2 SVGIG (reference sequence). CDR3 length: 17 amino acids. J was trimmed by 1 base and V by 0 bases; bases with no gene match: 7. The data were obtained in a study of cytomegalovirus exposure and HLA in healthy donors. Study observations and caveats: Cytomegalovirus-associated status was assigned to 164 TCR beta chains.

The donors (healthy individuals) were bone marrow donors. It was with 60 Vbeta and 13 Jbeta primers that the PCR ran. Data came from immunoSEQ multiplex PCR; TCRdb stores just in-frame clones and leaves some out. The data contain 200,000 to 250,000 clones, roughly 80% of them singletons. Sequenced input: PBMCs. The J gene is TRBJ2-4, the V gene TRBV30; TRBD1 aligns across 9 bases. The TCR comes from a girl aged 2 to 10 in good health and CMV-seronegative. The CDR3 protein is CAWSVTGQGWAKNIQYF. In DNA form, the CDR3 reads TGTGCCTGGAGTGTAACGGGACAGGGTTGGGCCAAAAACATTCAGTACTTC. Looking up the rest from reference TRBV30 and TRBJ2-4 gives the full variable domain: SQTIHQWPATLVQPVGSPLSLECTVEGTSNPNLYWYRQAAGRGLQLLFYSVGIGQISSEVPQNLSASRPQDRQFILSSKKLLLSDSGFYLCAWSVTGQGWAKNIQYFGAGTRLSVL.